A single sample is the source of the 10 T cell receptor beta chains below, sequenced in a study of control samples from healthy donors and cancer patients. The table came from immunoSEQ multiplex PCR; TCRdb's copy has only in-frame clones and leaves some out. The repertoire has roughly 100,000 clones, approximately 92% of them found once; the top ten carry around 2.8%. The specimen sequenced was blood. All receptors come from a human donor in good health. The donor label of this sample is uncertain.

The chain employs TRBV19 and TRBJ2-2; 8 bases line up with TRBD1. The CDR3 runs to 16 residues. In germline, CDR1 is LNHDA, CDR2 SQIVND (reference sequence). Germline trimming cut 9 bases from V and 1 base from J; bases unmatched to any gene: 10. The CDR3 loop reads CASTDRGSLNTGELFF. For the CDR3, the DNA is TGTGCCAGCACCGACAGGGGAAGTTTGAACACCGGGGAGCTGTTTTTT.

This chain uses TRBV6-5 with TRBJ2-7, with D perhaps given as TRBD1 or TRBD2 (5 bases each). Trimming took 5 bases from V and 11 from J, leaving 19 bases between them. Germline V lookup: CDR1 MNHEY, CDR2 SVGAGI. CDR3 size: 13 residues. CDR3 in amino acids: CASSPAGTPRKYV. DNA for the CDR3: TGTGCCAGCAGTCCCGCAGGGACGCCGCGGAAGTACGTC.

The rearrangement links TRBV7-3 to TRBJ2-2; D is uncertain. The CDR3 consists of 13 residues. V lost 5 bases to trimming and J lost 7 bases, with 11 bases between them. Germline V gene sequence: CDR1 SGHTA, CDR2 FQGTGA. For the CDR3, the DNA is TGTGCCAGCAGCCTTTGGATTGGCGGGGAGCTGTTTTTT. Protein product: CASSLWIGGELFF.

The rearrangement joins TRBV6-5 to TRBJ1-1, with D maybe TRBD1 (6 bases). V was clipped by 3 bases and J by 6 bases, with 14 bases between them. Germline values: CDR1 MNHEY, CDR2 SVGAGI. There are 14 residues in the CDR3. The CDR3 spells CASSYDRKSSEAFF. The CDR3 DNA sequence: TGTGCCAGCAGTTATGACAGGAAATCCTCTGAAGCTTTCTTT.

The gene calls are TRBV10-2 and TRBJ2-2, with 11 bases matching TRBD1. V lost 8 bases to trimming and J lost 7 bases; unmatched junction nucleotides: 6. The germline CDR1 and CDR2 sequences are WSHSY and SAAADI. This CDR3 is built from 14 residues. DNA of the CDR3: TGCGCCAGCGGAGGACAGGGGGCCGTCGGGGAGCTGTTTTTT. Residues: CASGGQGAVGELFF.

The J gene is TRBJ2-7, the V gene TRBV9; no definite D call. Trimming removed 0 bases at V and 2 bases at J, with 9 bases between. CDR3 length: 14 residues. CDR1 is SGDLS, CDR2 YYNGEE, per germline. DNA of the CDR3: TGTGCCAGCAGCGTAGGGTTAGGAACCTACGAGCAGTACTTC. Its translation: CASSVGLGTYEQYF.

This sequence joins TRBV19 and TRBJ2-7, with TRBD1 matching 9 bases. The trim removed 7 bases at V and 5 bases at J, leaving 9 bases unmatched. The CDR3 is 14 amino acids. Germline values: CDR1 LNHDA, CDR2 SQIVND (reference sequence). DNA of the CDR3: TGTGCCAGTAAGCTACAGGGGGCGCACCACGAGCAGTACTTC. Its protein is CASKLQGAHHEQYF.

The rearrangement joins TRBV6-5 to TRBJ1-4, with a tentative D call TRBD1 (6 bases). The V gene's germline CDR1 is MNHEY and CDR2 SVGAGI. The CDR3 spans 15 residues. V was cut by 6 bases and J by 5 bases, with 16 bases left in between. Here the CDR3 reads CASSDGGQRNEKLFF. The CDR3 nucleotides read TGTGCCAGCAGCGACGGAGGACAGCGCAATGAAAAACTGTTTTTT.

The chain employs TRBV10-1 and TRBJ1-2; tentatively, D is TRBD1 (5 bases). CDR3 size: 13 residues. Germline V gene data show CDR1 as WNHNN and CDR2 as SYGVQD (reference sequence). V was trimmed by 4 bases and J by 4 bases, leaving 10 bases between them. The CDR3 DNA reads as TGCGCCAGCAGTGCGGGGCAAGGCTATGGCTACACCTTC. This gives the protein CASSAGQGYGYTF.

The chain couples TRBV7-2 to TRBJ1-1; D unresolved. V lost 5 bases and J 2 bases, leaving 9 bases between the germline ends. The CDR3 sequence is 13 residues long. Germline lookup yields CDR1 SGHTA and CDR2 FQGNSA. CDR3 amino acids: CASSLYSNTEAFF. CDR3 in DNA: TGTGCCAGCAGCCTATACAGCAACACTGAAGCTTTCTTT.